Listed here is a single T cell receptor (beta chain). No antigen is known for it. This sample was included in a study of OX40 agonist ivuxolimab in advanced cancers. Libraries were prepared by immunoSEQ multiplex PCR; TCRdb keeps only in-frame clonotypes and omits some of them. The sample contains 40,000 to 50,000 clones, 85% of which appear only once. Findings and limits, study-wide: Clonal expansion by week 6 occurred in CD4+ and CD8+ blood T cells (at 0.1 to 3.0 mg/kg).

The material was CD4+ or CD8+ T cells sorted from blood, obtained in a trial of the OX40 agonist ivuxolimab. The clonotype originates from an adult with an advanced solid tumor such as melanoma, head and neck, liver or kidney cancer.

The CDR3 here is CASSPIQGILALNTEAFF. The CDR3, as DNA: TGTGCCAGCAGCCCCATACAGGGGATCTTAGCATTGAACACTGAAGCTTTCTTT. The rearrangement links TRBV28 to TRBJ1-1; 7 nucleotides agree with TRBD1. The J segment lost 0 bases and the V segment lost 6 bases, leaving 16 bases of the junction unmatched. The length of the CDR3 is 18 residues. Germline V gives CDR1 MDHEN, CDR2 SYDVKM.